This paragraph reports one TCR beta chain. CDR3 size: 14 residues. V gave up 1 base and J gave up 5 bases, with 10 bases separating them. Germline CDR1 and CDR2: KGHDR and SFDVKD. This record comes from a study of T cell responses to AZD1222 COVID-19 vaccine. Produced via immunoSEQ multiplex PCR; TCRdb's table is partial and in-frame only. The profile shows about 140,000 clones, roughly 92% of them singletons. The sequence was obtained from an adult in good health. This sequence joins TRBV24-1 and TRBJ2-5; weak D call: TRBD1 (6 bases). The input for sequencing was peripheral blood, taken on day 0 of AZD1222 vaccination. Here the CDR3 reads CATSDLQGRETQYF. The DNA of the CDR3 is TGTGCCACCAGTGATTTACAGGGACGGGAGACCCAGTACTTC.